The 17 T cell receptor beta chains given below trace back to one sample, sequenced in a study of blood T cell repertoires in COVID-19. The data were produced by immunoSEQ multiplex PCR, yet TCRdb's version contains in-frame clones alone and is incomplete. This sample has roughly 70,000 clones, with 70% to 90% found just once. The sequencing input was peripheral blood. These receptors all come from a man between 70 and 80 years old with active or convalescent COVID-19.

This chain joins TRBV6-6 and TRBJ1-6, with 8 bases matching TRBD1. The germline V gene has CDR1 MNHNY and CDR2 SVGAGI (reference sequence). The J segment lost 5 bases and the V segment lost 5 bases, leaving 11 bases of the junction unmatched. This CDR3 region has 17 residues. CDR3 sequence (DNA): TGTGCCAGCAGTAGATCGACAGGGGTAGAGAATAATTCACCCCTCCACTTT. It yields the protein CASSRSTGVENNSPLHF.

The chain links TRBV20-1 to TRBJ2-1; 7 bases are shared with TRBD1. The ends lost 3 bases at V and 9 bases at J; junction bases unmatched: 17. This CDR3 is 16 amino acids long. The germline V gene encodes CDR1 DFQATT and CDR2 SNEGSKA (reference sequence). The CDR3 DNA reads as TGCAGTGCTAGTCGCGGCCCAGGGGGTGTATTTGGTGAGCAGTTCTTC. It encodes CSASRGPGGVFGEQFF.

The rearrangement uses TRBV5-1 and TRBJ1-2, with TRBD1 identical over 12 bases. There are 14 residues in the CDR3. V gave up 4 bases and J gave up 4 bases; unmatched junction bases: 2. Germline V gene lookup returns CDR1 SGHRS and CDR2 YFSETQ. This CDR3 reads CASSVGQGAYGYTF. The CDR3 nucleotides are TGCGCCAGCAGCGTGGGACAGGGGGCCTATGGCTACACCTTC.

The chain links TRBV2 to TRBJ2-1; D is possibly TRBD2 (5 bases). Germline CDR1 reads SNHLY; CDR2 reads FYNNEI. V was clipped by 3 bases and J by 2 bases, with 8 bases between them. The CDR3 has 14 residues. CDR3 region: CASSEGATYNEQFF. Here the CDR3 DNA reads TGTGCCAGCAGTGAGGGAGCGACCTACAATGAGCAGTTCTTC. Based on the CDR3 plus reference TRBV2 and TRBJ2-1, the full variable domain is EPEVTQTPSHQVTQMGQEVILRCVPISNHLYFYWYRQILGQKVEFLVSFYNNEISEKSEIFDDQFSVERPDGSNFTLKIRSTKLEDSAMYFCASSEGATYNEQFFGPGTRLTVL.

The chain links TRBV5-1 to TRBJ2-7; 7 bases line up with TRBD1. The germline V gene encodes CDR1 SGHRS and CDR2 YFSETQ. There are 14 residues in the CDR3. V trimming: 4 bases; J trimming: 3 bases; junction bases outside the gene matches: 7. This chain's CDR3 is CASSPEGTVYEQYF. As DNA, the CDR3 is TGCGCCAGCAGCCCGGAAGGGACAGTCTACGAGCAGTACTTC.

V usage is TRBV7-9 and J usage is TRBJ1-2, with 9 bases that match TRBD1. This CDR3 has 13 residues. The ends lost 5 bases at V and 6 bases at J; junction bases unmatched: 4. Germline loops: CDR1 SEHNR, CDR2 FQNEAQ (reference sequence). The CDR3 sequence is CASSPGTGHGYTF. The CDR3 nucleotides read TGTGCCAGCAGCCCCGGGACAGGGCATGGCTACACCTTC.

The chain couples TRBV5-4 to TRBJ2-2; 8 bases agree with TRBD1. V was pared by 8 bases and J by 2 bases, with 5 bases of the junction left unmatched. The germline V gene encodes CDR1 SGHNT and CDR2 YYREEE (reference sequence). The CDR3 is made up of 14 amino acids. CDR3: CASRGQENTGELFF. The CDR3 DNA follows: TGTGCCAGTAGGGGACAGGAAAACACCGGGGAGCTGTTTTTT.

The chain uses TRBV6-1 and TRBJ2-1; D unresolved. This CDR3 contains 12 residues. Germline lookup yields CDR1 MNHNS and CDR2 SASEGT. V dropped 1 base and J dropped 12 bases, with 10 bases sitting between them. The CDR3 nucleotides read TGTGCCAGCAGTGAAGAGGAAAGCGTGCAGTTCTTC. It encodes CASSEEESVQFF.

CDR3 sequence reads: CAWTRGPSSYNEQFF. The CDR3 DNA reads TGTGCCTGGACCAGGGGTCCTAGCTCCTACAATGAGCAGTTCTTC. The chain has TRBV30 and TRBJ2-1; a weak D match, TRBD1 (6 bases). The CDR3 loop spans 15 amino acids. Germline assignment: CDR1 GTSNPN and CDR2 SVGIG (reference sequence). The V and J ends lost 4 bases and 0 bases respectively, with 13 bases between them.

The chain has TRBV30 and TRBJ2-7; 8 bases match TRBD1. The CDR3 has 14 residues. V was clipped by 3 bases and J by 6 bases; unmatched bases: 10. Germline V lookup: CDR1 GTSNPN, CDR2 SVGIG (reference sequence). DNA of the CDR3: TGTGCCTGGAGGCTGACAGGGGTTGCGGGCGAGCAGTACTTC. Translated: CAWRLTGVAGEQYF.

This clone has only one observation. V and J are TRBV6-6 and TRBJ2-7; 8 nucleotides align to TRBD1. The CDR3 is made up of 16 amino acids. Trimming took 2 bases from V and 0 from J; bases not matched to a gene: 6. Germline loops: CDR1 MNHNY, CDR2 SVGAGI (reference sequence). CDR3 region: CASSYAGQVSSYEQYF. The CDR3, as DNA: TGTGCCAGCAGTTACGCGGGACAGGTGAGCTCCTACGAGCAGTACTTC.

This clone occurred once. The V call is TRBV19, the J call TRBJ2-7, with D possibly being TRBD2 (6 bases). This CDR3 comprises 14 residues. V was pared by 3 bases and J by 4 bases, with 13 bases between. Germline CDR1 is LNHDA and CDR2 is SQIVND (reference sequence). The CDR3 loop is CASSMAGNKYEQYF. The CDR3 coding sequence is TGTGCCAGTAGTATGGCGGGGAATAAATACGAGCAGTACTTC.

The chain combines TRBV5-4 with TRBJ2-7; TRBD1 is a possible D gene (7 bases). Trimming removed 4 bases from V and 3 bases from J, with 17 bases in between. The CDR3 is made up of 15 amino acids. Germline CDR1 SGHNT, CDR2 YYREEE (reference sequence). In DNA, the CDR3 is TGTGCCAGCAGCCAACGAACAGGGGACTTCTACGAGCAGTACTTC. Its translation is CASSQRTGDFYEQYF. The complete variable domain, with remaining parts taken from reference TRBV5-4 and TRBJ2-7, reads ETGVTQSPTHLIKTRGQQVTLRCSSQSGHNTVSWYQQALGQGPQFIFQYYREEENGRGNFPPRFSGLQFPNYSSELNVNALELDDSALYLCASSQRTGDFYEQYFGPGTRLTVT.

V gene TRBV2 combines with J gene TRBJ2-3; maybe TRBD1 (7 bases). This CDR3 is built from 15 residues. V dropped 5 bases and J dropped 2 bases, with 14 bases sitting between them. In germline, CDR1 is SNHLY, CDR2 FYNNEI. The CDR3 is CASSKGARDTDTQYF. In nucleotides, the CDR3 is TGTGCCAGCAGTAAGGGGGCGCGGGACACAGATACGCAGTATTTT.

This chain uses TRBV5-6 with TRBJ1-3; 7 bases map to TRBD1. Trimming at V came to 1 base and at J to 2 bases, leaving 0 bases not matched to a gene. CDR3 length: 14 amino acids. From germline, CDR1 is SGHDT and CDR2 YYEEEE. CDR3 loop: CASSLTGAGNTIYF. In nucleotides, the CDR3 is TGTGCCAGCAGCTTGACAGGGGCTGGAAACACCATATATTTT.

This clone was counted a few times. The chain recombines TRBV19 with TRBJ1-6, with D possibly TRBD1 on 6 matching bases. Germline loops: CDR1 LNHDA, CDR2 SQIVND (reference sequence). Deletions cut 7 bases from V and 4 bases from J, with 14 bases between. The CDR3 length is 15 residues. DNA of the CDR3: TGTGCCAGTACGATCCGGGGACAATATAATTCACCCCTCCACTTT. Translation gives CASTIRGQYNSPLHF.

This clone came up a few times. V and J are TRBV7-8 and TRBJ1-4; maybe TRBD1 (5 bases). V lost 6 bases and J lost 8, with 19 bases in between. This CDR3 region has 15 residues. Germline lookup yields CDR1 SGHVS and CDR2 FQNEAQ. The DNA of the CDR3 is TGTGCCAGCAGAGGGACGGGCAGGGAGGGAGAAAAACTGTTTTTT. It translates to CASRGTGREGEKLFF. The full variable domain, with the rest looked up from reference TRBV7-8 and TRBJ1-4, is GAGVSQSPRYKVAKRGQDVALRCDPISGHVSLFWYQQALGQGPEFLTYFQNEAQLDKSGLPSDRFFAERPEGSVSTLKIQRTQQEDSAVYLCASRGTGREGEKLFFGSGTQLSVL.